The entry that follows covers one TCR beta chain sequence. This entry comes from a study of cytomegalovirus exposure and HLA in healthy donors. V lost 0 bases and J 0 bases, leaving 7 bases between the germline ends. Germline CDR1 and CDR2: SGHRS and YFSETQ. There are 14 residues in the CDR3. Repertoires were generated with immunoSEQ multiplex PCR, while TCRdb's copy carries only in-frame clones and drops some. The sample has about 150,000 clones, 70% to 90% seen once. The sample consisted of PBMCs. The V gene is TRBV5-1, the J gene TRBJ2-7, with D maybe TRBD2 (5 bases). The origin of this receptor is a man between 18 and 35 years old in good health and CMV-seropositive. The CDR3 sequence: CASSLGGFSYEQYF. DNA for the CDR3: TGCGCCAGCAGCTTGGGCGGGTTCTCCTACGAGCAGTACTTC.